This TCR beta chain was obtained from a study of cytomegalovirus exposure and HLA in healthy donors. It was with 60 Vbeta and 13 Jbeta primers that the PCR ran. Method: immunoSEQ multiplex PCR; TCRdb's copy keeps in-frame clones and lacks some. The table shows 95,000 to 100,000 clones, with roughly three quarters occurring only once. V dropped 2 bases and J dropped 5; count of bases not matched to a gene: 3. CDR1 and CDR2 from the germline V gene are LNHDA and SQIVND (reference sequence). CDR3 size: 15 residues. The clonotype was recovered from a woman aged 55 to 70 in good health and CMV-seronegative. The chain employs TRBV19 and TRBJ1-5; 10 bases fit TRBD1. Input material: PBMCs. DNA for the CDR3: TGTGCCAGTAGTATATCGGACAGGGGGGATCAGCCCCAGCATTTT. This translates into CASSISDRGDQPQHF.